This is a list of T cell receptor beta chains from one sample in a study of T cells expressing NK-cell markers. TCRdb re-analyzed the 5' RACE reads; it lists each CDR3 protein once, without DNA. The sample includes 550,000 to 600,000 distinct CDR3 sequences. Sequenced sample: blood T cells: a sorted CD56 or NKG2C T cell subset, CD4+ or CD8+ T cells, or bulk PBMC T cells (not recorded which). Receptor source: a man aged 18 to 30 in good health. The CDR3 runs from the conserved cysteine through the conserved F or W.

>TRBJ2-1|TRBV29-1
CSVRDRGFTNEQFF
>TRBJ1-2|TRBV29-1
CSALNMVNYGYTF
>TRBJ1-3|TRBV20-1
CSARWTGRSSGNTIYF
>TRBJ1-2|TRBV5-1
CASSLDISGYTF
>TRBJ2-7|TRBV4-3
CASSQDSPGGPQLYF
>TRBJ1-4|TRBV28
CASNGDGEKLFF
>TRBJ1-2|TRBV7-9
CASCSWDGLANYGYTF
>TRBJ2-1|TRBV2
CASSALGQGSYNEQFF
>TRBJ2-1|TRBV7-3
CASSLILPGTGRGSYNEQFF
>TRBJ1-2|TRBV20-1
CSAREGDRYGYTF
>TRBJ2-3|TRBV11-2
CASSELAGVGTDTQYF
>TRBJ1-4|TRBV10-3
CAIGGDLNEKLFF
>TRBJ2-2|TRBV7-6
CASSLSVLAGEGELFF
>TRBJ1-2|TRBV20-1
CSARGRANYGYTF
>TRBJ2-7|TRBV5-1
CASSGGPPYEQYF
>TRBJ2-3|TRBV6-1
CASRSEGPHTDTQYF
>TRBJ1-6|TRBV10-3
CAISDRVNSPLHF
>TRBJ2-7|TRBV4-2
CASSQRQGWDEQYF
>TRBJ2-1|TRBV20-1
CSAPDSDRQFYNEQFF
>TRBJ2-1|TRBV15
CATSRVGQGFNEQFF
>TRBJ2-5|TRBV10-2
CASSAGHKETQYF
>TRBJ1-5|TRBV20-1
CSARLGQNNQPQHF
>TRBJ1-1|TRBV7-2
CASSRLNPTEAFF
>TRBJ2-7|TRBV10-3
CAISLGTSSVTKQYF
>TRBJ2-6|TRBV20-1
CSARDRRSGANVLTF
>TRBJ1-4|TRBV5-5
CASSLGIRLPTNEKLFF
>TRBJ1-5|TRBV7-9
CASSLEYGPQHF
>TRBJ2-1|TRBV7-9
CASSLQTGTPKFF
>TRBJ2-6|TRBV7-8
CASSNPRDRLSSGANVLTF
>TRBJ1-6|TRBV20-1
CSAINRGASDKYNSPLHF
>TRBJ1-4|TRBV5-1
CASSLRGAEEKLFF
>TRBJ2-7|TRBV20-1
CSAVRQGATYEQYF
>TRBJ2-5|TRBV24-1
CATSARAGTGGQETQYF
>TRBJ2-1|TRBV6-2/TRBV6-3
CASLGTSVTYNEQFF
>TRBJ2-1|TRBV7-2
CASSLGTRATSEEQFF
>TRBJ2-1|TRBV30
CAWSVRAEQFF
>TRBJ2-6|TRBV12-5
CASGLYLLGEPGLSGANVLTF
>TRBJ2-6|TRBV7-3
CASSPPGQGPGANVLTF
>TRBJ2-7|TRBV5-6
CASSSPGVPYEQYF
>TRBJ1-3|TRBV20-1
CSAIDRVENTIYF
>TRBJ1-1|TRBV20-1
CSAKQGLNTEAFF
>TRBJ2-1|TRBV5-1
CASSLGALTDNEQFF
>TRBJ2-3|TRBV5-1
CASSLPMTTTDTQYF
>TRBJ2-3|TRBV5-4
CASNREHTTDTQYF
>TRBJ2-1|TRBV27
CASTGSGFYNEQFF
>TRBJ2-5|TRBV12-3/TRBV12-4
CASRIGQGLETQYF
>TRBJ2-1|TRBV5-4
CASSPAGLAGGSYNEQFF
>TRBJ2-7|TRBV20-1
CSPRPQGVGYEQYF
>TRBJ2-1|TRBV20-1
CSAYPRAARNEQFF
>TRBJ2-7|TRBV27
CASSTLHKREIYEQYF
>TRBJ2-2|TRBV28
CASSFRLAKIGELFF
>TRBJ2-2|TRBV19
CASGGSRTGELFF
>TRBJ2-1|TRBV20-1
CSARGTSGSANEQFF
>TRBJ2-5|TRBV7-8
CASSLYRKETQYF
>TRBJ1-4|TRBV6-5
CASSYTGVKKGNEKLFF
>TRBJ2-1|TRBV29-1
CSVGGGLNANNEQFF
>TRBJ2-3|TRBV12-3/TRBV12-4
CASNPTSGATDTQYF
>TRBJ2-7|TRBV29-1
CSVEAQDTYEQYF
>TRBJ2-2|TRBV12-3/TRBV12-4
CASSSPSEPDSTGELFF
>TRBJ2-7|TRBV7-3
CASSSRDFSYEQYF